The present TCR beta chain was sequenced within a study of T cell responses to AZD1222 COVID-19 vaccine. Study results and limitations: Spike-specific TCR breadth rose after two AZD1222 doses, and depth rose as well. CD4 TCRs linked to vaccination spanned spike, dominating at 160-218 and 743-854. At baseline, seropositivity was found in only a handful of AZD1222 recipients.

Points on this clone: Antigen unknown.

The CDR3 is 14 residues long. Trimming cost V 2 bases and J 8 bases, with 13 bases left between them. Germline CDR1 is SGHKS and CDR2 is YYEKEE (reference sequence). Assay used: immunoSEQ multiplex PCR; TCRdb lists only in-frame clones, some missing. The sample shows about 120,000 clones, about 90% of them seen only once. This clonotype was obtained from an adult in good health. The rearrangement links TRBV5-5 to TRBJ1-4, with TRBD1 as a possible D gene (5 bases). The sequencing used peripheral blood, collected on day 0 of AZD1222 vaccination. This CDR3 reads CASSFPPPGEKLFF. CDR3 bases: TGTGCCAGCAGCTTCCCCCCCCCAGGGGAAAAACTGTTTTTT. The full variable domain, with the rest looked up from reference TRBV5-5 and TRBJ1-4, is DAGVTQSPTHLIKTRGQQVTLRCSPISGHKSVSWYQQVLGQGPQFIFQYYEKEERGRGNFPDRFSARQFPNYSSELNVNALLLGDSALYLCASSFPPPGEKLFFGSGTQLSVL.